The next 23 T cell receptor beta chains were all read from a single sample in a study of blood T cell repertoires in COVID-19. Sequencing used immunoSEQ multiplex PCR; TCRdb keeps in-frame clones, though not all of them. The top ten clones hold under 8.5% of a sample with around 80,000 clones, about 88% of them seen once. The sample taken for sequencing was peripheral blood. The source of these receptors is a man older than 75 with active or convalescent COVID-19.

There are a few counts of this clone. CDR3 sequence reads: CASSLRRQGATEAFF. In nucleotides, the CDR3 is TGTGCCAGCAGCTTGAGAAGACAGGGGGCAACTGAAGCTTTCTTT. The chain links TRBV5-6 to TRBJ1-1; 10 bases match TRBD1. V gave up 1 base and J gave up 5 bases; unmatched junction bases: 5. CDR3 length: 15 residues. Germline CDR1 is SGHDT and CDR2 is YYEEEE.

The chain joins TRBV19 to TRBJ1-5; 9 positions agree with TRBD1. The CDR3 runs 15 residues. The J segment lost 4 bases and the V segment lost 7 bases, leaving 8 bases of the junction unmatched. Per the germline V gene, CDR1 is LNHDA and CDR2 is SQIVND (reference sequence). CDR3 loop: CASIRTGTGNQPQHF. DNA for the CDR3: TGTGCCAGTATCCGGACCGGGACAGGGAATCAGCCCCAGCATTTT.

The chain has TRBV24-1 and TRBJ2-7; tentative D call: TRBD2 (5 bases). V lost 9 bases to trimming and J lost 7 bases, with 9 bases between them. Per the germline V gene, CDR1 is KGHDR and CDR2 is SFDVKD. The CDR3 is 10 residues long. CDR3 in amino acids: CATSWREQYV. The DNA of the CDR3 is TGTGCCACCTCCTGGAGGGAGCAGTACGTC.

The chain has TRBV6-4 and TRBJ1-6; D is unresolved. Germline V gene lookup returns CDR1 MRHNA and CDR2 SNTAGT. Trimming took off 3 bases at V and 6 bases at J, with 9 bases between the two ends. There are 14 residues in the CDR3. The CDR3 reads CASSELVGNSPLHF. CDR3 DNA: TGTGCCAGCAGTGAGCTCGTCGGTAATTCACCCCTCCACTTT.

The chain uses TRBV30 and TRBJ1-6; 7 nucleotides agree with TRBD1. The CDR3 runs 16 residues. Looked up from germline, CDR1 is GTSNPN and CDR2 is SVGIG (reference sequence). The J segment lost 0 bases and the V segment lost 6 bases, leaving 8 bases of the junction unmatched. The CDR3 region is CACTTGVASYNSPLHF. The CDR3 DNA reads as TGTGCCTGCACAACAGGGGTAGCCTCCTATAATTCACCCCTCCACTTT.

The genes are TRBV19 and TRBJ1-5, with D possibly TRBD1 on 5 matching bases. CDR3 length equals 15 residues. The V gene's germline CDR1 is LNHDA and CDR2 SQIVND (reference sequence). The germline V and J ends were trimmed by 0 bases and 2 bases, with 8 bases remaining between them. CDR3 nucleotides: TGTGCCAGTAGTATAGAACGACAGCGCAATCAGCCCCAGCATTTT. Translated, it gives CASSIERQRNQPQHF.

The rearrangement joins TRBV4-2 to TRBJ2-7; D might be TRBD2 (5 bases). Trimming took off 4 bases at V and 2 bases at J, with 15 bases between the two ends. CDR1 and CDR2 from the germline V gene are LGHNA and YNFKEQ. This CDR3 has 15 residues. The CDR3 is CASSRQLGSAYEQYV. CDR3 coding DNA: TGTGCCAGCAGCCGGCAACTCGGTAGCGCCTACGAGCAGTACGTC.

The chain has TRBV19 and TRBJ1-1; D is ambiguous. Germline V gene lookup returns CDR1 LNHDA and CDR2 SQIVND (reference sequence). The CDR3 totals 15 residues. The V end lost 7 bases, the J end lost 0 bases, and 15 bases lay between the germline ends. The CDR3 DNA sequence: TGTGCCAGTATCGAAACGGGAGGGATGAACACTGAAGCTTTCTTT. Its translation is CASIETGGMNTEAFF.

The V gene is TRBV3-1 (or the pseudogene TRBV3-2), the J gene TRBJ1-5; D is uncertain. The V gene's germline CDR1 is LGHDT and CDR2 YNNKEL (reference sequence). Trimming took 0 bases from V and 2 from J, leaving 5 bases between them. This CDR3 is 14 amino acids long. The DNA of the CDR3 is TGTGCCAGCAGCCAAGATATCGGCAATCAGCCCCAGCATTTT. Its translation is CASSQDIGNQPQHF.

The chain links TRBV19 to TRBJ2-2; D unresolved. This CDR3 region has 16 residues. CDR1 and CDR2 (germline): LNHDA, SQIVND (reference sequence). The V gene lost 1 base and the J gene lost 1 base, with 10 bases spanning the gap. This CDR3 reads CASSIGSQMNTGELFF. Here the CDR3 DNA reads TGTGCCAGTAGTATAGGTTCGCAGATGAACACCGGGGAGCTGTTTTTT.

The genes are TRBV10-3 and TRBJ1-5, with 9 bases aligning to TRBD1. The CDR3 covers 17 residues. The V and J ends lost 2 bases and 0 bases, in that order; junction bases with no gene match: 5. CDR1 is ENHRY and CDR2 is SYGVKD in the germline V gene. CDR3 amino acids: CAISETGGYSSNQPQHF. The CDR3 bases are TGTGCCATCAGTGAGACAGGGGGCTACAGTAGCAATCAGCCCCAGCATTTT.

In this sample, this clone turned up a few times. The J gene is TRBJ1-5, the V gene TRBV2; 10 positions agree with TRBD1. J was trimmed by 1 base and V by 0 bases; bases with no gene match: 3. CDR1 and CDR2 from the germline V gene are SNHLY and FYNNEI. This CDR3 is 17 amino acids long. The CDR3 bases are TGTGCCAGCAGTGAAGCACCGACAGGGGGCAGCAATCAGCCCCAGCATTTT. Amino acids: CASSEAPTGGSNQPQHF. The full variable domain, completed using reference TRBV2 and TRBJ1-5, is EPEVTQTPSHQVTQMGQEVILRCVPISNHLYFYWYRQILGQKVEFLVSFYNNEISEKSEIFDDQFSVERPDGSNFTLKIRSTKLEDSAMYFCASSEAPTGGSNQPQHFGDGTRLSIL.

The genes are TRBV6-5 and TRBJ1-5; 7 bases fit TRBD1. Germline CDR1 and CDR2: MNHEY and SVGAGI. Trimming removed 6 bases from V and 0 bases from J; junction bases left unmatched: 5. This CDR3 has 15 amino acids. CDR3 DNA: TGTGCCAGCAGCGGGACAGACTATAGCAATCAGCCCCAGCATTTT. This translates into CASSGTDYSNQPQHF.

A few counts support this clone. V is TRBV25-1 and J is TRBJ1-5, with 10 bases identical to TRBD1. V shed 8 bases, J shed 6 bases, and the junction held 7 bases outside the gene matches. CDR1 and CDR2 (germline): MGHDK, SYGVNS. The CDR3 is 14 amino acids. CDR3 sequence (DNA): TGTGCCAGCGGGACAGGGGTTTCGGGTCAGCCCCAGCATTTT. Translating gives CASGTGVSGQPQHF.

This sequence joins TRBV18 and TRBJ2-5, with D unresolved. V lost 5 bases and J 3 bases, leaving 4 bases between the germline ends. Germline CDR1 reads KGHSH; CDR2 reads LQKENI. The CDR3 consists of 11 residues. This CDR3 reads CASSSKETQYF. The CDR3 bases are TGTGCCAGCTCATCCAAAGAGACCCAGTACTTC.

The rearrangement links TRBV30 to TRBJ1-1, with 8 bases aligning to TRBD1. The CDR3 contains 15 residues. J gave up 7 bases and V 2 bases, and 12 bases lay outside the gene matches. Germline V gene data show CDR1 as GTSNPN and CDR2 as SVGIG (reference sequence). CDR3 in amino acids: CAWSILRQGIGEAFF. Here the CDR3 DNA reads TGTGCCTGGAGTATACTAAGACAGGGGATAGGTGAAGCTTTCTTT. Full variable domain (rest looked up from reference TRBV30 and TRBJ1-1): SQTIHQWPATLVQPVGSPLSLECTVEGTSNPNLYWYRQAAGRGLQLLFYSVGIGQISSEVPQNLSASRPQDRQFILSSKKLLLSDSGFYLCAWSILRQGIGEAFFGQGTRLTVV.

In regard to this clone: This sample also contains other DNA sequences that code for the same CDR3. CDR3 DNA sequence: TGCGCCAGCAGCCCTGGGACAGGGGGCAACTATGGCTACACCTTC. Translated: CASSPGTGGNYGYTF. V and J are TRBV5-1 and TRBJ1-2; 12 bases agree with TRBD1. Germline V gene data show CDR1 as SGHRS and CDR2 as YFSETQ. The J segment lost 2 bases and the V segment lost 4 bases, leaving 3 bases of the junction unmatched. The CDR3 runs to 15 residues.

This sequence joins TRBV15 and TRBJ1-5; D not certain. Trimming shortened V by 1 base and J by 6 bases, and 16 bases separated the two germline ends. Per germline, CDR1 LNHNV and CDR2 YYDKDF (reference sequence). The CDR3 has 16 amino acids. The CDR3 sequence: CATSRGRSGRGQPQHF. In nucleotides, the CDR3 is TGTGCCACCAGCAGAGGCAGGTCGGGCCGGGGTCAGCCCCAGCATTTT.

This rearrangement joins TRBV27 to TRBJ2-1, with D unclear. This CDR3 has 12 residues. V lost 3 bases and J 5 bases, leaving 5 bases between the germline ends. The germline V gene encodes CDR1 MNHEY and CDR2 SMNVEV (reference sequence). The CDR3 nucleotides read TGTGCCAGCAGTTTGATAGACAATGAGCAGTTCTTC. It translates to CASSLIDNEQFF.

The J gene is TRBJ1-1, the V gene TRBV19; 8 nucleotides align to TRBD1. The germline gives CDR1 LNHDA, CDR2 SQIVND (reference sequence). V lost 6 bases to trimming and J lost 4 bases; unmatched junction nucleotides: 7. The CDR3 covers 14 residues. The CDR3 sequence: CASSRQGRFTEAFF. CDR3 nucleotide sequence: TGTGCCAGTAGCCGACAGGGGAGGTTCACTGAAGCTTTCTTT.

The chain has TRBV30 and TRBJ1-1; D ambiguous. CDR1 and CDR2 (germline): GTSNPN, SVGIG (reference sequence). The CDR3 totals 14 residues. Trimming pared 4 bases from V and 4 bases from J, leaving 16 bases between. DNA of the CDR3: TGTGCCTGGACCCCTGTCGTTGTGTTCACTGAAGCTTTCTTT. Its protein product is CAWTPVVVFTEAFF.

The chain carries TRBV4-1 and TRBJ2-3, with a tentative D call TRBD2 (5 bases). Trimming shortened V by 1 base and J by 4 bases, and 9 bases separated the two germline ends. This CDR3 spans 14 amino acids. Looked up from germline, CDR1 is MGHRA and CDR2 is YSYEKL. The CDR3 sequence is CASSQAAGSDTQYF. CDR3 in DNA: TGCGCCAGCAGCCAAGCGGCGGGCTCAGATACGCAGTATTTT.

The CDR3 is CASSLGPGLPGTQYF. The CDR3 nucleotides are TGTGCCAGCAGCTTGGGACCGGGACTCCCCGGGACCCAGTACTTC. The chain uses TRBV7-6 and TRBJ2-5, with D perhaps TRBD2 (6 bases). This CDR3 is built from 15 residues. V was pared by 3 bases and J by 7 bases, with 18 bases between. Germline CDR1 reads SGHVS; CDR2 reads FNYEAQ.